The 27 T cell receptor beta chains in this list originate from one sample, sequenced in a study of blood T cell repertoires in COVID-19. Libraries were prepared by immunoSEQ multiplex PCR; TCRdb keeps only in-frame clonotypes and omits some of them. This table holds some 11,000 clones, 80% to 85% found once. The source material was peripheral blood. Receptors were obtained from a man aged 70-80 years with active COVID-19.

V usage is TRBV9 and J usage is TRBJ1-1, with D possibly matching TRBD1 (5 bases). Looked up from germline, CDR1 is SGDLS and CDR2 is YYNGEE. V shed 7 bases and J shed 2 bases, with 9 bases lying between them. The CDR3 is 12 amino acids. The CDR3 reads CASRGTNTEAFF. For the CDR3, the DNA is TGTGCCAGCCGGGGGACCAACACTGAAGCTTTCTTT.

The J gene is TRBJ2-7, the V gene TRBV2, with TRBD2 matching over 11 bases. The V gene end was trimmed by 4 bases and the J gene end by 4 bases; junction bases not matched to a gene: 3. CDR1 and CDR2 (germline): SNHLY, FYNNEI. The CDR3 spans 14 residues. CDR3 nucleotides: TGTGCCAGCAGTGGGTCTAGCGGGGGGTACGAGCAGTACTTC. This encodes CASSGSSGGYEQYF.

This rearrangement joins TRBV6-5 to TRBJ2-7, with 10 bases aligning to TRBD1. The CDR3 spans 15 residues. Germline V lookup: CDR1 MNHEY, CDR2 SVGAGI. The J segment lost 1 base and the V segment lost 0 bases, leaving 0 bases of the junction unmatched. In nucleotides, the CDR3 is TGTGCCAGCAGTTACTCGGGACAGGGGTCCTACGAGCAGTACTTC. Translation gives CASSYSGQGSYEQYF.

The rearrangement links TRBV27 to TRBJ2-7; D is unclear. V shed 3 bases and J shed 0 bases, with 6 bases lying between them. CDR1 and CDR2 (germline): MNHEY, SMNVEV (reference sequence). The CDR3 has 13 amino acids. The CDR3 loop reads CASSFLSSYEQYF. The CDR3 nucleotides are TGTGCCAGCAGTTTTCTCAGCTCCTACGAGCAGTACTTC.

The table lists this clone with a count of one. This chain uses TRBV6-5 with TRBJ2-3, with D possibly matching TRBD2 (7 bases). The V gene lost 0 bases and the J gene lost 4 bases, with 11 bases spanning the gap. This CDR3 is 15 amino acids long. From germline, CDR1 is MNHEY and CDR2 SVGAGI. CDR3: CASSYSGGRADTQYF. As DNA, the CDR3 is TGTGCCAGCAGTTACTCGGGGGGGCGCGCAGATACGCAGTATTTT.

CDR3 protein: CASRTGVQPQHF. The CDR3 DNA reads as TGTGCCAGCAGGACAGGGGTTCAGCCCCAGCATTTT. The chain is built from TRBV27 and TRBJ1-5; 8 bases are shared with TRBD1. Germline lookup yields CDR1 MNHEY and CDR2 SMNVEV (reference sequence). Losses at the gene ends were 6 bases for V and 6 bases for J; bases not matched to a gene: 1. This CDR3 comprises 12 residues.

The chain carries TRBV19 and TRBJ1-2; no clear D. Germline CDR1 is LNHDA and CDR2 is SQIVND (reference sequence). Trimming shortened V by 7 bases and J by 2 bases, and 11 bases separated the two germline ends. The CDR3 is 13 residues long. CDR3 in DNA: TGTGCCAGTAAAGCGGAGACGAACTATGGCTACACCTTC. Protein sequence: CASKAETNYGYTF.

The chain couples TRBV20-1 to TRBJ2-3; D is possibly TRBD2 (6 bases). The CDR3 is 14 residues long. The germline gives CDR1 DFQATT, CDR2 SNEGSKA (reference sequence). V gave up 3 bases and J gave up 3 bases, with 13 bases separating them. The CDR3 nucleotides read TGCAGTGCTAGTGCCCGGAGGGGTACAGATACGCAGTATTTT. Encoded protein: CSASARRGTDTQYF.

The rearrangement links TRBV7-9 to TRBJ2-1; TRBD2 matches 8 bases. Germline V gene sequence: CDR1 SEHNR, CDR2 FQNEAQ (reference sequence). The ends lost 5 bases at V and 7 bases at J; junction bases unmatched: 10. The CDR3 has 15 amino acids. CDR3 protein: CASSRTRLASNEQFF. The CDR3 nucleotides are TGTGCCAGCAGCCGAACGCGACTAGCGTCTAATGAGCAGTTCTTC.

This rearrangement joins TRBV30 to TRBJ1-3; D is undetermined. The CDR3 is 11 residues long. Deletions cut 4 bases from V and 4 bases from J, with 5 bases between. Germline V gene sequence: CDR1 GTSNPN, CDR2 SVGIG (reference sequence). In nucleotides, the CDR3 is TGTGCCTGGATAGTAGGAAACACCATATATTTT. Residues: CAWIVGNTIYF.

V usage is TRBV11-2 and J usage is TRBJ1-1, with D hard to call. Germline V CDR1 and CDR2: SGHAT, FQNNGV. The CDR3 runs 13 residues. V lost 0 bases, J lost 2 bases, and 4 bases lay in between. CDR3 in amino acids: CASSLDQNTEAFF. The CDR3 nucleotides read TGTGCCAGCAGCTTAGACCAAAACACTGAAGCTTTCTTT. The variable domain in full, with the rest retrieved from reference TRBV11-2 and TRBJ1-1, is EAGVAQSPRYKIIEKRQSVAFWCNPISGHATLYWYQQILGQGPKLLIQFQNNGVVDDSQLPKDRFSAERLKGVDSTLKIQPAKLEDSAVYLCASSLDQNTEAFFGQGTRLTVV.

The V and J genes are TRBV7-8 and TRBJ1-1; D unresolved. The germline V gene encodes CDR1 SGHVS and CDR2 FQNEAQ. V lost 1 base to trimming and J lost 0 bases, with 12 bases between them. The CDR3 totals 16 residues. In nucleotides, the CDR3 is TGTGCCAGCAGCTTAGGTTTACATCGTCTGAACACTGAAGCTTTCTTT. It is translated as CASSLGLHRLNTEAFF.

V usage is TRBV4-1 and J usage is TRBJ2-7; D might be TRBD2 (5 bases). Germline CDR1 MGHRA, CDR2 YSYEKL. The CDR3 spans 15 residues. V dropped 4 bases and J dropped 2 bases, with 15 bases sitting between them. CDR3 in amino acids: CASSRDSGKAYEQYF. The CDR3 nucleotides read TGCGCCAGCAGCCGTGACTCGGGGAAAGCCTACGAGCAGTACTTC.

This chain links TRBV2 with TRBJ1-1; no reliable D call. CDR3 length equals 14 residues. The V gene's germline CDR1 is SNHLY and CDR2 FYNNEI. With 3 bases removed from V and 1 base from J, the gap between germline ends came to 9 bases. CDR3 coding DNA: TGTGCCAGCAGTGAGAGTCAGGCGAACACTGAAGCTTTCTTT. Translating it yields CASSESQANTEAFF.

V is TRBV7-9 and J is TRBJ2-1; 9 nucleotides align to TRBD2. The germline V gene encodes CDR1 SEHNR and CDR2 FQNEAQ (reference sequence). Trimming removed 7 bases from V and 2 bases from J; junction bases left unmatched: 3. The CDR3 runs to 14 residues. DNA for the CDR3: TGTGCCAGCACCGGCGGGGGGGCCTACAATGAGCAGTTCTTC. This encodes CASTGGGAYNEQFF.

This clone was recorded only once. CDR3 residues: CASSRQDYEQYF. The CDR3 coding sequence is TGTGCCAGCAGCCGACAGGACTACGAGCAGTACTTC. The rearrangement joins TRBV12-3 or TRBV12-4 to TRBJ2-7, with TRBD1 as a possible D gene (6 bases). The CDR3 extends over 12 amino acids. Trimming took off 6 bases at V and 3 bases at J, with 9 bases between the two ends.

V is TRBV6-1 and J is TRBJ1-5, with unresolved D. V lost 2 bases, J lost 1 base, and 12 bases lay in between. The germline CDR1 and CDR2 sequences are MNHNS and SASEGT. CDR3 length equals 16 residues. Written as DNA, the CDR3 is TGTGCCAGCAGTGAACTACCGCCGGGAAGCAATCAGCCCCAGCATTTT. This sequence encodes CASSELPPGSNQPQHF.

The chain joins TRBV28 to TRBJ1-5, with D unresolved. This CDR3 comprises 13 residues. Germline V gene sequence: CDR1 MDHEN, CDR2 SYDVKM. V lost 6 bases and J lost 5, with 11 bases in between. Written as DNA, the CDR3 is TGTGCCAGCAGGGAGAGGGAAGATCAGCCCCAGCATTTT. This codes for CASREREDQPQHF.

The chain couples TRBV4-2 to TRBJ1-2; D is perhaps TRBD1 (5 bases). Trimming shortened V by 4 bases and J by 2 bases, and 17 bases separated the two germline ends. Per the germline V gene, CDR1 is LGHNA and CDR2 is YNFKEQ. The CDR3 consists of 16 residues. The CDR3, as DNA: TGTGCCAGCAGCCCTGACTCGTCGACAGCGAACTATGGCTACACCTTC. Translating it yields CASSPDSSTANYGYTF.

This clone occurred a few times. This chain joins TRBV29-1 and TRBJ2-3; a weak D match, TRBD1 (7 bases). Trimming shortened V by 6 bases and J by 2 bases, and 15 bases separated the two germline ends. CDR1 is SQVTM, CDR2 ANQGSEA, per germline. The CDR3 sequence is 14 residues long. The CDR3 region has the DNA TGCAGCGTAAGAGCAGGGGGGAACACAGATACGCAGTATTTT. Translated: CSVRAGGNTDTQYF.

Concerning this clone: The limits of the CDR3 on the DNA are not certain, so only TCRdb's listed CDR3 is given. The chain employs TRBV6-4 and TRBJ2-2; TRBD1 is the table's D call, not checked against the DNA. The CDR3 length equals 15 residues, ends included. Germline CDR1 is MRHNA and CDR2 is SNTAGT. CDR3 amino acids: CASYWDRGVGRGAVF.

CDR3 DNA: TGTGCCAGCAGCTCTCGACTAGCGGGGACGACGTACCAAGAGACCCAGTACTTC. It encodes CASSSRLAGTTYQETQYF. This chain uses TRBV7-2 with TRBJ2-5; TRBD2 agrees at 11 bases. Germline lookup yields CDR1 SGHTA and CDR2 FQGNSA. The CDR3 loop spans 18 amino acids. Trimming at V came to 4 bases and at J to 0 bases, leaving 10 bases not matched to a gene.

The rearrangement joins TRBV7-2 to TRBJ1-5; D is unresolved. Germline V gene data show CDR1 as SGHTA and CDR2 as FQGNSA. The CDR3 runs to 14 residues. V shed 2 bases and J shed 8 bases, with 13 bases lying between them. The DNA of the CDR3 is TGTGCCAGCAGCTTAAACCCGGGGTTCGAGCCCCAGCATTTT. This encodes CASSLNPGFEPQHF.

This chain connects TRBV7-9 to TRBJ1-1; 7 bases agree with TRBD1. CDR3 length: 15 amino acids. The germline V gene encodes CDR1 SEHNR and CDR2 FQNEAQ (reference sequence). The V gene end was trimmed by 1 base and the J gene end by 2 bases; junction bases not matched to a gene: 4. CDR3 nucleotides: TGTGCCAGCAGCTTAGAACAGGGGTTTAACACTGAAGCTTTCTTT. It specifies CASSLEQGFNTEAFF. Based on the CDR3 plus reference TRBV7-9 and TRBJ1-1, the full variable domain is DTGVSQNPRHKITKRGQNVTFRCDPISEHNRLYWYRQTLGQGPEFLTYFQNEAQLEKSRLLSDRFSAERPKGSFSTLEIQRTEQGDSAMYLCASSLEQGFNTEAFFGQGTRLTVV.

The J gene is TRBJ2-1, the V gene TRBV27; 7 positions match TRBD2. The CDR3 spans 15 residues. Germline trimming cut 7 bases from V and 0 bases from J; bases unmatched to any gene: 6. CDR1 and CDR2 from the germline V gene are MNHEY and SMNVEV (reference sequence). The CDR3 sequence: CASKLGGSSYNEQFF. For the CDR3, the DNA is TGTGCCAGCAAGCTCGGGGGGAGCTCCTACAATGAGCAGTTCTTC.

This clone was detected only once. The V and J genes are TRBV7-6 and TRBJ2-5; 7 bases agree with TRBD1. Germline assignment: CDR1 SGHVS and CDR2 FNYEAQ. V was pared by 1 base and J by 4 bases, with 6 bases of the junction left unmatched. CDR3 length: 15 amino acids. The CDR3 is CASSLVGGAGETQYF. CDR3 in DNA: TGTGCCAGCAGCTTAGTAGGGGGCGCTGGAGAGACCCAGTACTTC. Full variable domain (rest looked up from reference TRBV7-6 and TRBJ2-5): GAGVSQSPRYKVTKRGQDVALRCDPISGHVSLYWYRQALGQGPEFLTYFNYEAQQDKSGLPNDRFSAERPEGSISTLTIQRTEQRDSAMYRCASSLVGGAGETQYFGPGTRLLVL.

The chain couples TRBV7-6 to TRBJ1-2, with 7 nucleotides matching TRBD1. The CDR3 is made up of 14 amino acids. Unmatched junction bases numbered 8, after V lost 5 bases and J lost 5 bases. The germline gives CDR1 SGHVS, CDR2 FNYEAQ. Here the CDR3 reads CASSPWTGQYGYTF. The CDR3, as DNA: TGTGCCAGCAGCCCCTGGACAGGACAGTATGGCTACACCTTC.